These 13 T cell receptor beta chains came from one sample sequenced in a study of cytomegalovirus exposure and HLA in healthy donors. The PCR ran on 60 Vbeta and 13 Jbeta primers. Sequencing used immunoSEQ multiplex PCR; TCRdb keeps in-frame clones, though not all of them. This table holds approximately 74,000 clones, around three quarters found once. The sample consisted of PBMCs. These receptors were collected from a middle-aged woman in good health and CMV-seronegative.

A remark on this clone: Other DNA sequences in this sample translate to the same CDR3. This chain connects TRBV11-2 to TRBJ2-1; 8 bases are shared with TRBD2. Losses at the gene ends were 2 bases for V and 3 bases for J; bases not matched to a gene: 3. Germline V gives CDR1 SGHAT, CDR2 FQNNGV. This CDR3 is 15 amino acids long. CDR3 sequence reads: CASSLSSGSYNEQFF. In DNA, the CDR3 is TGTGCCAGCAGCTTATCCAGCGGGAGCTACAATGAGCAGTTCTTC. Full variable domain (missing parts from reference TRBV11-2 and TRBJ2-1): EAGVAQSPRYKIIEKRQSVAFWCNPISGHATLYWYQQILGQGPKLLIQFQNNGVVDDSQLPKDRFSAERLKGVDSTLKIQPAKLEDSAVYLCASSLSSGSYNEQFFGPGTRLTVL.

This chain connects TRBV30 to TRBJ2-5; 8 nucleotides align to TRBD1. V was clipped by 4 bases and J by 6 bases; unmatched bases: 10. There are 14 residues in the CDR3. Germline loops: CDR1 GTSNPN, CDR2 SVGIG (reference sequence). CDR3 loop: CAWNKQTGGQTQYF. CDR3 nucleotide sequence: TGTGCCTGGAACAAACAAACAGGGGGACAGACCCAGTACTTC.

This clone was counted only a few times. The V gene is TRBV28, the J gene TRBJ2-2; 16 bases are shared with TRBD2. J lost 6 bases, V lost 0 bases, and 1 base had no gene match. Germline assignment: CDR1 MDHEN and CDR2 SYDVKM. This CDR3 spans 17 amino acids. The chain's CDR3 is CASSLWGLAGGPGELFF. The DNA for the CDR3 is TGTGCCAGCAGTTTATGGGGACTAGCGGGAGGGCCCGGGGAGCTGTTTTTT.

The V and J genes are TRBV5-1 and TRBJ2-3, with TRBD2 as a possible D gene (7 bases). V gave up 0 bases and J gave up 2 bases, with 10 bases separating them. The CDR3 extends over 15 amino acids. Per the germline V gene, CDR1 is SGHRS and CDR2 is YFSETQ. The CDR3 sequence is CASSLGGGNTDTQYF. The CDR3 DNA follows: TGCGCCAGCAGCTTGGGCGGGGGCAACACAGATACGCAGTATTTT.

The V gene is TRBV11-2, the J gene TRBJ2-5; TRBD2 is a possible D gene (6 bases). Germline V gene lookup returns CDR1 SGHAT and CDR2 FQNNGV. The ends were cut back, 1 base at V and 3 bases at J, with 12 bases in the middle. This CDR3 is built from 15 residues. CDR3 sequence: CASSLGAGREETQYF. Written as DNA, the CDR3 is TGTGCCAGCAGCTTAGGTGCGGGAAGAGAAGAGACCCAGTACTTC.

The DNA for the CDR3 is TGTGCTAGTGGTTCGGAAGACAGGAGGAACACTGAAGCTTTCTTT. It encodes CASGSEDRRNTEAFF. The chain uses TRBV12-5 and TRBJ1-1, with D perhaps matching TRBD1 (6 bases). Trimming shortened V by 4 bases and J by 1 base, and 13 bases separated the two germline ends. Germline values: CDR1 LGHNT, CDR2 FRNRAP. The CDR3 has 15 residues.

The chain recombines TRBV2 with TRBJ2-7; tentative D call: TRBD1 (5 bases). CDR3 size: 13 residues. V was shortened by 6 bases and J by 3 bases, with 12 bases between the two germline ends. Germline CDR1 and CDR2: SNHLY and FYNNEI. The CDR3 DNA is TGTGCCAGCAGCCGCGGACATTTCTACGAGCAGTACTTC. This codes for CASSRGHFYEQYF.

The genes are TRBV4-1 and TRBJ1-5; tentative D call: TRBD1 (5 bases). The length of the CDR3 is 13 residues. The V end lost 3 bases, the J end lost 5 bases, and 8 bases lay between the germline ends. Germline V gene sequence: CDR1 MGHRA, CDR2 YSYEKL. CDR3 in DNA: TGCGCCAGCAGCCAGGGGGGGTATCAGCCCCAGCATTTT. The encoded protein is CASSQGGYQPQHF.

This sequence joins TRBV11-3 and TRBJ2-7; 8 bases line up with TRBD2. CDR1 and CDR2 (germline): SGHNT, YENEEA. V lost 2 bases, J lost 4 bases, and 4 bases stayed unmatched. The CDR3 is 14 amino acids. The CDR3 coding sequence is TGTGCCAGCAGCTTAAATAGCGGGGATTACGAGCAGTACTTC. Translation gives CASSLNSGDYEQYF.

This chain links TRBV27 with TRBJ2-5; 7 bases agree with TRBD1. CDR3 size: 16 residues. Germline V gene lookup returns CDR1 MNHEY and CDR2 SMNVEV (reference sequence). The V and J ends lost 4 bases and 1 base, in that order; junction bases with no gene match: 9. The CDR3 reads CASSSLTGDIQETQYF. CDR3 DNA: TGTGCCAGCAGTTCCCTCACAGGGGACATCCAAGAGACCCAGTACTTC.

V gene TRBV7-2 combines with J gene TRBJ2-3; 9 bases agree with TRBD2. The CDR3 is 19 residues long. The junction had 17 bases not matched to a gene; V was cut back by 6 bases and J by 1 base. CDR1 SGHTA and CDR2 FQGNSA come from the germline V gene. The CDR3 DNA is TGTGCCAGCAGTCTAATAGGGGGTAGCGGGAGTGGAGGCACAGATACGCAGTATTTT. This sequence encodes CASSLIGGSGSGGTDTQYF. Combining the CDR3 with reference TRBV7-2 and TRBJ2-3 gives the whole variable domain GAGVSQSPSNKVTEKGKDVELRCDPISGHTALYWYRQSLGQGLEFLIYFQGNSAPDKSGLPSDRFSAERTGGSVSTLTIQRTQQEDSAVYLCASSLIGGSGSGGTDTQYFGPGTRLTVL.

This clone turned up a few times. The V call is TRBV27, the J call TRBJ2-1, with D unresolved. Trimming shortened V by 8 bases and J by 4 bases, and 18 bases separated the two germline ends. The CDR3 totals 15 residues. Germline V gene lookup returns CDR1 MNHEY and CDR2 SMNVEV (reference sequence). This CDR3 is CASSLRVVGYNEQFF. The CDR3 coding sequence is TGTGCCAGCTCCCTTCGGGTCGTAGGTTACAATGAGCAGTTCTTC.

The chain has TRBV30 and TRBJ1-5; 7 bases are shared with TRBD1. The junction had 3 bases not matched to a gene; V was cut back by 0 bases and J by 1 base. Germline-derived CDR1 and CDR2 are GTSNPN and SVGIG (reference sequence). This CDR3 comprises 15 residues. The DNA for the CDR3 is TGTGCCTGGAGTGTGTCGGACAGGAGCAATCAGCCCCAGCATTTT. Protein: CAWSVSDRSNQPQHF.